The rows below give T cell receptor beta chains drawn from one sample of a study of metastatic and nonmetastatic thyroid tumors. Via MiXCR, TCRdb re-called the PCR reads. This table holds 55,000 or so clones, approximately 15% found once. The sequenced material came from blood. Source of these receptors: a female donor with papillary thyroid cancer or a benign thyroid nodule (not recorded which). Some clones in this sample may be carry-over from other donors' samples. CDR3s include the opening cysteine and the closing phenylalanine or tryptophan. Each record gives: CDR3 length, V gene, J gene, D gene, clone size, CDR3 protein, CDR3 DNA. D genes are given only for firm matches. Expanded clones get a size class; other rows say once, few or many, or leave the size out.

len: 15; v_gene: TRBV9; j_gene: TRBJ1-5; d_gene: -; abundance: -; CDR3aa: CASSPPGGVNQPQHF; CDR3nt: TGTGCCAGCAGCCCACCGGGGGGGGTAAATCAGCCCCAGCATTTT
len: 12; v_gene: TRBV5-1; j_gene: TRBJ2-3; d_gene: -; abundance: many; CDR3aa: CASSPGPDTQYF; CDR3nt: TGCGCCAGCAGCCCGGGGCCCGATACGCAGTATTTT
len: 13; v_gene: TRBV12-3/TRBV12-4; j_gene: TRBJ1-3; d_gene: -; abundance: many; CDR3aa: CASSLKGGNTIYF; CDR3nt: TGTGCCAGCAGTTTGAAGGGCGGAAACACCATATATTTT
len: 18; v_gene: TRBV5-4; j_gene: TRBJ2-1; d_gene: TRBD2; abundance: few; CDR3aa: CASSLAVAYGRSYNEQFF; CDR3nt: TGTGCCAGCAGCTTAGCCGTAGCTTACGGGAGGTCCTACAATGAGCAGTTCTTC
len: 13; v_gene: TRBV30; j_gene: TRBJ1-1; d_gene: -; abundance: many; CDR3aa: CAWSPPRQSEAFF; CDR3nt: TGTGCCTGGAGTCCGCCCCGGCAGAGTGAAGCTTTCTTT
len: 14; v_gene: TRBV5-8; j_gene: TRBJ2-7; d_gene: TRBD1; abundance: many; CDR3aa: CASSLRQGPCEQYF; CDR3nt: TGTGCCAGCAGCTTAAGACAGGGGCCCTGCGAGCAGTACTTC
len: 14; v_gene: TRBV5-4; j_gene: TRBJ1-4; d_gene: TRBD1; abundance: many; CDR3aa: CASRRQGTDEKLFF; CDR3nt: TGTGCCAGCAGAAGACAGGGTACTGATGAAAAACTGTTTTTT
len: 16; v_gene: TRBV28; j_gene: TRBJ2-5; d_gene: -; abundance: many; CDR3aa: CASSPADSGFQETQYF; CDR3nt: TGTGCCAGCAGTCCCGCGGACTCGGGGTTCCAAGAGACCCAGTACTTC
len: 14; v_gene: TRBV28; j_gene: TRBJ1-5; d_gene: -; abundance: many; CDR3aa: CASSFEAGVQPQHF; CDR3nt: TGTGCCAGCAGTTTTGAGGCAGGGGTTCAGCCCCAGCATTTT
len: 12; v_gene: TRBV20-1; j_gene: TRBJ2-7; d_gene: -; abundance: many; CDR3aa: CSARRHSYEQYF; CDR3nt: TGCAGTGCTCGCCGGCACTCCTACGAGCAGTACTTC
len: 11; v_gene: TRBV29-1; j_gene: TRBJ2-7; d_gene: -; abundance: few; CDR3aa: CSVREPGEQYF; CDR3nt: TGCAGCGTTAGGGAGCCGGGTGAGCAGTACTTC
len: 15; v_gene: TRBV29-1; j_gene: TRBJ1-1; d_gene: -; abundance: many; CDR3aa: CSVEDHRRRNTEAFF; CDR3nt: TGCAGCGTTGAAGATCACAGGAGAAGGAACACTGAAGCTTTCTTT
len: 14; v_gene: TRBV11-3; j_gene: TRBJ2-5; d_gene: -; abundance: once; CDR3aa: CVSSKDGTSGTKYF; CDR3nt: TGTGTCAGCAGCAAAGACGGGACTTCGGGGACCAAGTACTTC
len: 14; v_gene: TRBV28; j_gene: TRBJ1-6; d_gene: -; abundance: -; CDR3aa: CASRATTYNSPLHF; CDR3nt: TGTGCCAGCAGGGCTACGACCTATAATTCACCCCTCCACTTT
len: 14; v_gene: TRBV5-1; j_gene: TRBJ2-7; d_gene: TRBD2; abundance: -; CDR3aa: CASSRTSGSYEQYF; CDR3nt: TGCGCCAGCAGTCGGACTAGCGGATCCTACGAGCAGTACTTC
len: 16; v_gene: TRBV4-1; j_gene: TRBJ2-1; d_gene: -; abundance: many; CDR3aa: CASSPGGRLFYNEQFF; CDR3nt: TGCGCCAGCAGCCCTGGGGGCAGGCTGTTCTACAATGAGCAGTTCTTC
len: 12; v_gene: TRBV20-1; j_gene: TRBJ2-7; d_gene: -; abundance: -; CDR3aa: CSPLTGDYEQYF; CDR3nt: TGCAGTCCGTTGACTGGAGACTACGAGCAGTACTTC
len: 17; v_gene: TRBV19; j_gene: TRBJ2-6; d_gene: TRBD2; abundance: many; CDR3aa: CASRRLAGDSGANVLTF; CDR3nt: TGTGCCAGTAGACGACTAGCGGGAGATTCTGGGGCCAACGTCCTGACTTTC
len: 14; v_gene: TRBV6-1; j_gene: TRBJ2-1; d_gene: TRBD2; abundance: -; CDR3aa: CASRPGLAGGPPFF; CDR3nt: TGTGCCAGCAGACCCGGACTAGCGGGGGGGCCTCCCTTCTTC
len: 15; v_gene: TRBV18; j_gene: TRBJ2-1; d_gene: -; abundance: many; CDR3aa: CASSPRLDADNEQFF; CDR3nt: TGTGCCAGCTCACCGCGACTAGATGCAGACAATGAGCAGTTCTTC
len: 12; v_gene: TRBV24-1; j_gene: TRBJ2-2; d_gene: -; abundance: -; CDR3aa: CATVGFTGELFF; CDR3nt: TGTGCCACCGTTGGGTTCACCGGGGAGCTGTTTTTT
len: 15; v_gene: TRBV27; j_gene: TRBJ2-7; d_gene: -; abundance: few; CDR3aa: CASSMVLQGIHEQYF; CDR3nt: TGTGCCAGCAGTATGGTCCTCCAGGGAATCCACGAGCAGTACTTC
len: 16; v_gene: TRBV11-1; j_gene: TRBJ2-7; d_gene: TRBD2; abundance: -; CDR3aa: CASSFVVGAPGREQYF; CDR3nt: TGTGCCAGCAGCTTTGTCGTGGGCGCGCCCGGGAGGGAGCAGTACTTC
len: 16; v_gene: TRBV20-1; j_gene: TRBJ2-3; d_gene: TRBD1; abundance: -; CDR3aa: CSAKGDRGSELDTQYF; CDR3nt: TGCAGTGCTAAAGGGGACAGGGGCTCGGAACTAGATACGCAGTATTTT
len: 14; v_gene: TRBV30; j_gene: TRBJ1-6; d_gene: -; abundance: once; CDR3aa: CAWIVSGLEAPLHF; CDR3nt: TGTGCCTGGATTGTTTCTGGGCTAGAGGCACCCCTCCACTTT
len: 14; v_gene: TRBV6-1; j_gene: TRBJ1-1; d_gene: TRBD1; abundance: few; CDR3aa: CASSKQGLVTEAFF; CDR3nt: TGTGCCAGCAGTAAACAGGGGCTGGTGACTGAAGCTTTCTTT
len: 14; v_gene: TRBV6-1; j_gene: TRBJ2-1; d_gene: TRBD2; abundance: few; CDR3aa: CASRPGLAGDEKFF; CDR3nt: TGTGCCAGCAGACCGGGGCTAGCGGGAGATGAGAAGTTCTTC